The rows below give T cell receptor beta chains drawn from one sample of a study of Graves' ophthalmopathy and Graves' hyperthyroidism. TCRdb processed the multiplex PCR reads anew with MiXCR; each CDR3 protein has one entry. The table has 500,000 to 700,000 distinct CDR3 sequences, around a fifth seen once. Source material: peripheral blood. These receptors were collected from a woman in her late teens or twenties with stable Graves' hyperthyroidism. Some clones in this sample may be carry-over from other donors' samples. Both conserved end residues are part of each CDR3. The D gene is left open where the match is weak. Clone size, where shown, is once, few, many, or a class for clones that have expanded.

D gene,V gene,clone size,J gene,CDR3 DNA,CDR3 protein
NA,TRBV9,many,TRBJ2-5,TGTGCCAGCAGCGCAGCTCTAGTAGGTGGTACCCGAGAGACCCAGTACTTC,CASSAALVGGTRETQYF
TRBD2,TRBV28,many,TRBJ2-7,TGTGCCAGCAGTTTACAGGGTCTCGTTAGCGGGGACGAGCAGTACTTC,CASSLQGLVSGDEQYF
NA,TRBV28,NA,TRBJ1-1,TGTGCCACCCTACGCGGGTCTACTGAAGCTTTCTTT,CATLRGSTEAFF
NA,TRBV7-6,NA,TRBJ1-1,TGTGCCAGCAGCTCAGGACAGCTGGGGTACACTGAAGCTTTCTTT,CASSSGQLGYTEAFF
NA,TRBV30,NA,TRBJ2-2,TGTGCCTGGAGAGGCACTAGGAACACCGGGGAGCTGTTTTTT,CAWRGTRNTGELFF
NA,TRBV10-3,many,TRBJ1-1,TGTGCCATCAGAACCGGGACGGACCTGACTTTCTTT,CAIRTGTDLTFF
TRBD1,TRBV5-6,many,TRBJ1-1,TGTGCCAGCAGCTTGTTTGGTGGGACAGGGCAAAGGGACACTGAAGCTTTCTTT,CASSLFGGTGQRDTEAFF
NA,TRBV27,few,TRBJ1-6,TGTGCCAGCAGTTTATCGCGGGGCCCAAACTCACCCCTCCACTTT,CASSLSRGPNSPLHF
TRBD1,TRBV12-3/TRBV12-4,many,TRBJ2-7,TGTGCCAGCAGTCAACTCCGGACAGGGAGATACGAGCAGTACTTC,CASSQLRTGRYEQYF
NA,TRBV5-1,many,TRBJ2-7,TGCGCCAGCAGCTTGCTTCGGGGGTCCTACGAGCAGTACTTC,CASSLLRGSYEQYF
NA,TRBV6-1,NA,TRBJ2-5,TGTGCCAGCGGTAGGGGGGAGGAGACCCAGTACTTC,CASGRGEETQYF
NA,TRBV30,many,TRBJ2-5,TGTGCCTGGAGTGGGGGGCAGATGAAGACCCAGTACTTC,CAWSGGQMKTQYF
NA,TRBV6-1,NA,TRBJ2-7,TGTGCCAGCAGTGTGGAGGTATGGAGGTCCGAGCAGTACTTC,CASSVEVWRSEQYF
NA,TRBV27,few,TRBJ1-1,TGTGCCAGCAGTTCGGTCGAAGAAGGGCCCCGGACTGAAGCTTTCTTT,CASSSVEEGPRTEAFF
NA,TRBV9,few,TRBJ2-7,TGTGCCAGCAGCCCATGGGACGCAACCTACGAGCAGTACTTC,CASSPWDATYEQYF